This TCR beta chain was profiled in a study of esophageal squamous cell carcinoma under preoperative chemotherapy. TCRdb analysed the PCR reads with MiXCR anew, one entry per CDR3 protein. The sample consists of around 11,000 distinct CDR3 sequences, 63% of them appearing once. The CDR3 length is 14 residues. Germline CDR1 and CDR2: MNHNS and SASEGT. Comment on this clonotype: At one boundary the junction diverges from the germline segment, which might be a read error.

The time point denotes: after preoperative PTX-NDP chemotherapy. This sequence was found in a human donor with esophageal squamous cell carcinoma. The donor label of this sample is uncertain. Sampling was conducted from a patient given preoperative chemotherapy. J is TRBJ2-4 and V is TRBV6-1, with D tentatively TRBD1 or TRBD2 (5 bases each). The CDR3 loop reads CASRGTRTTDTQYF. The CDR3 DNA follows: TGTGCCAGCAGGGGGACGCGAACCACAGACACTCAGTATTTC.